The 5 T cell receptor beta chains below come from one sample, sequenced in a study of blood T cell repertoires in COVID-19. The method was immunoSEQ multiplex PCR; TCRdb's version includes in-frame clones alone and lacks a portion of them. The table records 150,000 to 160,000 clones, less than 90% of them present only once. The specimen was peripheral blood. The source of these receptors is a woman between 65 and 79 years old with acute or convalescent COVID-19.

The genes are TRBV2 and TRBJ1-5; D might be TRBD1 (6 bases). In germline, CDR1 is SNHLY, CDR2 FYNNEI. The CDR3 contains 14 residues. Trimming took 8 bases from V and 1 from J, leaving 12 bases between them. The CDR3 protein is CASGITGSNQPQHF. The CDR3 DNA is TGTGCCAGCGGAATTACAGGGAGCAATCAGCCCCAGCATTTT.

This sequence joins TRBV27 and TRBJ2-3; a weak D match, TRBD1 (5 bases). The CDR3 consists of 15 residues. Germline CDR1 MNHEY, CDR2 SMNVEV (reference sequence). Trimming cost V 6 bases and J 1 base, with 14 bases left between them. The CDR3 DNA reads TGTGCCAGCAGCGCAGGGTGGTCGGGCACAGATACGCAGTATTTT. Encoded protein: CASSAGWSGTDTQYF.

Worth noting for this clone: The germline gene is not matched at one end of the junction; a read error may be the cause. The chain recombines TRBV2 with TRBJ2-5; 7 positions agree with TRBD1. The CDR3 is 12 residues long. Per the germline V gene, CDR1 is SNHLY and CDR2 is FYNNEI. The CDR3 is CASRGDSRMWNF. CDR3 coding DNA: TGTGCCAGCAGGGGGGACAGCCGAATGTGGAACTTC.

The genes are TRBV6-6 and TRBJ1-1, with a weak D call TRBD1 (5 bases). V was pared by 7 bases and J by 6 bases, with 9 bases between. Germline values: CDR1 MNHNY, CDR2 SVGAGI (reference sequence). The CDR3 consists of 11 residues. The DNA for the CDR3 is TGTGCCAGCAACACAGGTGCTGAAGCTTTCTTT. This sequence encodes CASNTGAEAFF.

The chain is built from TRBV9 and TRBJ2-7, with 7 nucleotides matching TRBD2. The V segment lost 4 bases and the J segment 2 bases; nucleotides outside the gene matches: 12. The CDR3 runs 16 residues. The germline gives CDR1 SGDLS, CDR2 YYNGEE. CDR3 in amino acids: CASSPRLGRGTYEQYF. For the CDR3, the DNA is TGTGCCAGCAGCCCCCGACTTGGGCGGGGGACCTACGAGCAGTACTTC.